The rows below give T cell receptor beta chains drawn from one sample of a study of spatial heterogeneity in lung cancer. Using its own MiXCR run on the 5' RACE reads, TCRdb lists one record per CDR3 protein. The data contain 90,000 to 95,000 distinct CDR3 sequences, over 9.5% of them singletons. The specimen comprised PBMCs, sampled at surgery. These receptors originate from a male donor with early-stage non-small cell lung cancer. CDR3s leave out the opening cysteine and the closing phenylalanine or tryptophan. Fields, in order: clone size, V gene, CDR3 protein. Clone sizes are given selectively: once, few, many, or a class where the clone is expanded.

clone size: many; V gene: TRBV3-1; CDR3 protein: ASSPSRATGQPQH
clone size: few; V gene: TRBV7-2; CDR3 protein: ASSSDWGEQF
clone size: -; V gene: TRBV7-9; CDR3 protein: ASSLAGPGEAF
clone size: -; V gene: TRBV10-3; CDR3 protein: AISTGLAGEGYNEQF
clone size: -; V gene: TRBV27; CDR3 protein: ASSWGIREKLF
clone size: -; V gene: TRBV5-1; CDR3 protein: ATSPGGRETQY
clone size: -; V gene: TRBV12-3/TRBV12-4; CDR3 protein: ASRRTGTGGTEAF
clone size: -; V gene: TRBV29-1; CDR3 protein: SVEGPRDWETQY
clone size: -; V gene: TRBV5-4; CDR3 protein: ASSQGRGPSVDEQY
clone size: -; V gene: TRBV12-3/TRBV12-4; CDR3 protein: ASSFGSGIVGELF
clone size: -; V gene: TRBV7-8; CDR3 protein: ASSPLPTGGYQPQH
clone size: many; V gene: TRBV12-3/TRBV12-4; CDR3 protein: ASSRDRGDSNQPQH
clone size: -; V gene: TRBV6-2/TRBV6-3; CDR3 protein: ASSYSSGHRTEAF
clone size: -; V gene: TRBV19; CDR3 protein: ASSIDGQQPQL
clone size: many; V gene: TRBV4-1; CDR3 protein: ASSTRDGPYEQY
clone size: few; V gene: TRBV6-1; CDR3 protein: ASKWGSLGETQY
clone size: few; V gene: TRBV4-3; CDR3 protein: ASSQGPSGTEAF
clone size: few; V gene: TRBV20-1; CDR3 protein: SARTAPGLAGGDTQY
clone size: -; V gene: TRBV6-5; CDR3 protein: ASRTSGGSYEQY
clone size: few; V gene: TRBV20-1; CDR3 protein: SAIRIAGGSNSPLH
clone size: -; V gene: TRBV5-1; CDR3 protein: ASSGGNSYNEQF
clone size: -; V gene: TRBV20-1; CDR3 protein: SAGAAVSYEQY
clone size: few; V gene: TRBV5-4; CDR3 protein: ASSLAWGNTEAF
clone size: -; V gene: TRBV12-5; CDR3 protein: ASAQDGDNEQY
clone size: -; V gene: TRBV5-4; CDR3 protein: ASSLELAGETQY
clone size: -; V gene: TRBV14; CDR3 protein: ASSQEQDADTQY
clone size: few; V gene: TRBV6-1; CDR3 protein: ASSESTGNVYGYT
clone size: few; V gene: TRBV7-3; CDR3 protein: ASSQNLAGGYTDTQY
clone size: few; V gene: TRBV5-1; CDR3 protein: ASSLTLGDEQF
clone size: few; V gene: TRBV6-2/TRBV6-3; CDR3 protein: ASSLGHKGEQY
clone size: -; V gene: TRBV11-2; CDR3 protein: ASSLEASGRYEQF
clone size: -; V gene: TRBV9; CDR3 protein: ASSVAGMSSYNEQF
clone size: few; V gene: TRBV7-2; CDR3 protein: ASRWDRASYEQY
clone size: few; V gene: TRBV5-1; CDR3 protein: ASSLTGMNTEAF
clone size: -; V gene: TRBV19; CDR3 protein: ASSGFGIGISGANVLT
clone size: few; V gene: TRBV19; CDR3 protein: ASSIERGDGELF
clone size: few; V gene: TRBV12-3/TRBV12-4; CDR3 protein: ASSPKTGNLVTQY
clone size: -; V gene: TRBV5-4; CDR3 protein: ASSGLGEKLF
clone size: -; V gene: TRBV20-1; CDR3 protein: SPGGGSTPSGEQY
clone size: many; V gene: TRBV4-1; CDR3 protein: ASSQNPGFGETQY
clone size: -; V gene: TRBV6-6; CDR3 protein: ASSYRKVETQY
clone size: few; V gene: TRBV29-1; CDR3 protein: SARTGDGGTEAF
clone size: few; V gene: TRBV6-6; CDR3 protein: ASSKTGIDEQY
clone size: few; V gene: TRBV10-3; CDR3 protein: AISGTDLDTQY
clone size: -; V gene: TRBV10-2; CDR3 protein: ASSESTSGRADTQY
clone size: few; V gene: TRBV6-2/TRBV6-3; CDR3 protein: ASRNPGQIFRGFTDTQY
clone size: -; V gene: TRBV7-3; CDR3 protein: ASSPNPGNTEAF
clone size: few; V gene: TRBV12-3/TRBV12-4; CDR3 protein: ASSPTGALNQPQH
clone size: few; V gene: TRBV20-1; CDR3 protein: SAEPGQGYDQPQH
clone size: few; V gene: TRBV6-5; CDR3 protein: ASRREPRWPGELF
clone size: many; V gene: TRBV11-1; CDR3 protein: ASSSRDRVVGAF
clone size: -; V gene: TRBV10-2; CDR3 protein: ASSDGGGPPSYNEQF
clone size: few; V gene: TRBV11-2; CDR3 protein: ASSLGGREVVTDTQY
clone size: -; V gene: TRBV28; CDR3 protein: ASSLGGLFYEQY
clone size: -; V gene: TRBV9; CDR3 protein: ASSPVRDTTYEQY
clone size: few; V gene: TRBV2; CDR3 protein: ASRPSGGMGTQY
clone size: few; V gene: TRBV7-9; CDR3 protein: ASSQRDNQETQY
clone size: few; V gene: TRBV6-1; CDR3 protein: ASETAGETQY
clone size: -; V gene: TRBV7-2; CDR3 protein: ASSYPLGQTDTQY
clone size: many; V gene: TRBV29-1; CDR3 protein: SVEGPGETQY